This TCR beta chain was recorded in a study of blood T cell repertoires in COVID-19. Measured with immunoSEQ multiplex PCR; TCRdb has only the in-frame clones, and not every one. There are some 340,000 clones in the sample; 90% occur only once, and about 4.2% lies in the top ten. Germline CDR1 reads SNHLY; CDR2 reads FYNNEI. V lost 6 bases, J lost 4 bases, and 16 bases lay in between. The CDR3 runs to 15 residues. The clonotype comes from a woman aged 30 to 39 who had been exposed to COVID-19. This sequence joins TRBV2 and TRBJ2-1; D might be TRBD2 (6 bases). The sequencing sample was made of PBMCs or T cells enriched from blood (not recorded which). CDR3 bases: TGTGCCAGCAGAAGGGACTCGCAGCCTTACAATGAGCAGTTCTTC. It encodes CASRRDSQPYNEQFF.